The 21 T cell receptor beta chains below come from one sample, sequenced in a study of patients and donors after allogeneic stem cell transplantation. TCRdb fed the RT-PCR reads into MiXCR, producing one record per CDR3 protein. This table holds approximately 410,000 distinct CDR3 sequences, under 20% found once. The specimen sequenced was blood, either unsorted or a sorted T cell fraction (not recorded which). These receptors were obtained from a human donor who was either an allogeneic HSCT recipient or a stem cell or donor lymphocyte infusion donor (not recorded which). It is not recorded whose cells these are; they may come from a transplant donor.

This clonotype has at least ten counts. This chain links TRBV29-1 with TRBJ2-3; TRBD1 aligns across 9 bases. CDR1 is SQVTM and CDR2 is ANQGSEA in the germline V gene. V shed 0 bases and J 0 bases; nucleotides not matched to a gene: 7. This CDR3 spans 17 amino acids. The CDR3 spells CSVEEDRGHLSTDTQYF. CDR3 sequence (DNA): TGCAGCGTTGAAGAGGACAGGGGTCATCTAAGCACAGATACGCAGTATTTT.

This clonotype was counted between two and nine times. The chain links TRBV29-1 to TRBJ2-7; no reliable D call. Germline-derived CDR1 and CDR2 are SQVTM and ANQGSEA. CDR3 length equals 12 residues. The V and J ends lost 4 bases and 2 bases respectively, with 9 bases between them. The CDR3 nucleotides are TGCAGCGTTGCACAGCTACCCTACGAGCAGTACTTC. It is translated as CSVAQLPYEQYF.

This CDR3 reads CASSQVAGNGEQYF. The CDR3 DNA follows: TGTGCCAGCAGCCAAGTTGCCGGGAACGGGGAGCAGTACTTC. V and J are TRBV3-1 and TRBJ2-7, with a weak D call TRBD2 (5 bases). This CDR3 comprises 14 residues. The V and J ends lost 1 base and 7 bases respectively, with 14 bases between them. Germline loops: CDR1 LGHDT, CDR2 YNNKEL (reference sequence).

CDR3 coding DNA: TGTGCCAGCGGTCGGGGCCCTGAAGCTTTCTTT. Translation gives CASGRGPEAFF. The chain links TRBV6-5 to TRBJ1-1; the D gene is possibly TRBD1 (5 bases). Trimming left V 8 bases short and J 6 bases short, with 10 bases between. The CDR3 consists of 11 residues. Germline V gives CDR1 MNHEY, CDR2 SVGAGI.

This chain joins TRBV19 and TRBJ1-2; possible D gene TRBD1, 5 bases. This CDR3 has 15 residues. In germline, CDR1 is LNHDA, CDR2 SQIVND (reference sequence). Trimming took 4 bases from V and 0 from J, leaving 12 bases between them. The CDR3 DNA sequence: TGTGCCAGTAGTAGAACAGGATCTCCTAACTATGGCTACACCTTC. Its translation: CASSRTGSPNYGYTF. The whole variable domain, filled in from reference TRBV19 and TRBJ1-2, reads DGGITQSPKYLFRKEGQNVTLSCEQNLNHDAMYWYRQDPGQGLRLIYYSQIVNDFQKGDIAEGYSVSREKKESFPLTVTSAQKNPTAFYLCASSRTGSPNYGYTFGSGTRLTVV.

This clonotype was detected many times. The chain is built from TRBV29-1 and TRBJ2-7; 9 bases are shared with TRBD1. There are 14 residues in the CDR3. With V trimmed by 5 bases and J by 5 bases, 10 bases remained unmatched. Germline CDR1 is SQVTM and CDR2 is ANQGSEA. CDR3 bases: TGCAGCGTTCAGACGGGACAGGGATCCCACGAGCAGTACTTC. This translates into CSVQTGQGSHEQYF.

This clonotype was counted many times. The rearrangement uses TRBV29-1 and TRBJ1-3; D call uncertain. The CDR3 is made up of 12 amino acids. Germline CDR1 SQVTM, CDR2 ANQGSEA. Trimming pared 6 bases from V and 3 bases from J, leaving 9 bases between. CDR3 coding DNA: TGCAGCGTACTCGACCGTGGAAACACCATATATTTT. This sequence encodes CSVLDRGNTIYF.

Ten or more counts support this clonotype. The gene calls are TRBV4-3 and TRBJ2-1; D may match TRBD1 or TRBD2 (5 bases each). Germline CDR1 reads LGHNA; CDR2 reads YSLEER. V gave up 4 bases and J gave up 5 bases, with 15 bases separating them. This CDR3 comprises 15 residues. CDR3 sequence: CASSRRAGTNNEQFF. The CDR3 coding sequence is TGCGCCAGCAGCCGCCGGGCAGGGACCAACAATGAGCAGTTCTTC.

The chain uses TRBV20-1 and TRBJ2-3, with D perhaps TRBD2 (5 bases). The V gene's germline CDR1 is DFQATT and CDR2 SNEGSKA (reference sequence). Trimming took off 3 bases at V and 2 bases at J, with 9 bases between the two ends. The CDR3 has 13 residues. The CDR3: CSASPGYTDTQYF. The CDR3 coding sequence is TGCAGTGCTAGCCCGGGGTACACAGATACGCAGTATTTT.

This clonotype occurred a few times. The rearrangement joins TRBV27 to TRBJ2-1; 10 nucleotides match TRBD2. CDR3 length: 16 amino acids. The V gene's germline CDR1 is MNHEY and CDR2 SMNVEV (reference sequence). The V gene end was trimmed by 5 bases and the J gene end by 7 bases; junction bases not matched to a gene: 11. This CDR3 reads CASSPLTSGFGNEQFF. CDR3 DNA sequence: TGTGCCAGCAGTCCACTGACTAGCGGGTTCGGGAATGAGCAGTTCTTC.

The V and J genes are TRBV5-1 and TRBJ2-5; 12 bases agree with TRBD2. This CDR3 has 17 residues. Germline-derived CDR1 and CDR2 are SGHRS and YFSETQ. Losses at the gene ends were 3 bases for V and 9 bases for J; bases not matched to a gene: 15. CDR3 DNA: TGCGCCAGCAGCTCCTCCGGACTAGCGGGACCCCCTAGCCCCCAGTACTTC. The encoded protein is CASSSSGLAGPPSPQYF.

For this clonotype: One junction end disagrees with the germline gene, perhaps due to a read error. The V call is TRBV6-5, the J call TRBJ2-2, with 8 bases that match TRBD1. The V gene's germline CDR1 is MNHEY and CDR2 SVGAGI. The CDR3 is 17 residues long. The CDR3 region is CASSYSSGGANTGELFF. The DNA for the CDR3 is TGTGCCAGCAGCTACTCTTCAGGGGGCGCGAACACCGGGGAGCTGTTTTTT.

This clonotype came up many times. This sequence joins TRBV6-2 or TRBV6-3 and TRBJ1-1; a weak D match, TRBD1 (5 bases). Between the trimmed V and J ends, which lost 4 bases and 4 bases, there was a span of 16 bases. Germline assignment: CDR1 MNHEY and CDR2 SVGEGT. CDR3 size: 15 residues. The DNA for the CDR3 is TGTGCCAGCAGTTTCTCTTACCCCGGGACCACTGAAGCTTTCTTT. Encoded protein: CASSFSYPGTTEAFF.

The V and J genes are TRBV4-2 and TRBJ2-2; 11 nucleotides line up with TRBD2. Germline trimming cut 4 bases from V and 2 bases from J; bases unmatched to any gene: 9. This CDR3 region has 18 residues. The germline CDR1 and CDR2 sequences are LGHNA and YNFKEQ. The CDR3 DNA reads TGTGCCAGCAGCCGAAAGACTAGCGGGACCCCTAACACCGGGGAGCTGTTTTTT. Protein product: CASSRKTSGTPNTGELFF.

This clonotype was seen a few times. The chain uses TRBV24-1 and TRBJ2-1, with D possibly being TRBD1 (6 bases). Germline-derived CDR1 and CDR2 are KGHDR and SFDVKD. CDR3 length: 14 amino acids. Trimming stripped 5 bases from V and 7 bases from J, with 14 bases between. The CDR3 bases are TGTGCCACCAGTGGACAGGAGAAGGTTAATGAGCAGTTCTTC. It translates to CATSGQEKVNEQFF.

This clonotype was observed a few times. This chain links TRBV29-1 with TRBJ1-1; no reliable D call. Trimming shortened V by 5 bases and J by 8 bases, and 12 bases separated the two germline ends. The V gene's germline CDR1 is SQVTM and CDR2 ANQGSEA. CDR3 size: 11 residues. CDR3 sequence reads: CSVPSAQEAFF. For the CDR3, the DNA is TGCAGCGTTCCCTCAGCCCAAGAAGCTTTCTTT.

This clonotype was seen many times. This chain joins TRBV4-1 and TRBJ1-5; D ambiguous. Per germline, CDR1 MGHRA and CDR2 YSYEKL. Trimming removed 5 bases at V and 2 bases at J, with 10 bases between. This CDR3 is 14 amino acids long. CDR3 DNA sequence: TGCGCCAGCAGCGAGACTGGCGGCAATCAGCCCCAGCATTTT. Protein sequence: CASSETGGNQPQHF.

The chain joins TRBV6-1 to TRBJ2-6; D is undetermined. In germline, CDR1 is MNHNS, CDR2 SASEGT. The V end lost 8 bases, the J end lost 4 bases, and 6 bases lay between the germline ends. CDR3 length equals 12 residues. For the CDR3, the DNA is TGTGCCAGCTTGGCCGGGGCCAACGTCCTGACTTTC. Translating it yields CASLAGANVLTF.

This clonotype was found a few times. The chain joins TRBV15 to TRBJ1-2, with D unresolved. CDR3 length equals 16 residues. CDR1 and CDR2 (germline): LNHNV, YYDKDF (reference sequence). The germline V and J ends were trimmed by 9 bases and 4 bases, with 24 bases remaining between them. CDR3 sequence: CATQWAGGARPYGYTF. The CDR3 DNA sequence: TGTGCCACTCAATGGGCAGGAGGCGCCCGACCCTATGGCTACACCTTC.

This clonotype was detected only a few times. V is TRBV6-5 and J is TRBJ2-5, with D perhaps TRBD2 (7 bases). The CDR3 loop spans 14 amino acids. V lost 0 bases and J lost 5, with 10 bases in between. CDR1 and CDR2 (germline): MNHEY, SVGAGI. The CDR3 region has the DNA TGTGCCAGCAGTTACTCGAGGGGGGGCGAGACCCAGTACTTC. Translated, it gives CASSYSRGGETQYF.

This clonotype was detected only a few times. The V call is TRBV27, the J call TRBJ1-2; 7 positions match TRBD1. The junction had 11 bases not matched to a gene; V was cut back by 6 bases and J by 4 bases. The CDR3 runs to 15 residues. Germline CDR1 is MNHEY and CDR2 is SMNVEV (reference sequence). The CDR3 spells CASRGGGRVSYGYTF. DNA for the CDR3: TGTGCCAGCAGGGGAGGGGGCAGAGTATCCTATGGCTACACCTTC.